A selection of T cell receptor beta chains follows, all from one sample in a study of blood T cell repertoires in COVID-19. The data were produced by immunoSEQ multiplex PCR, yet TCRdb's version contains in-frame clones alone and is incomplete. The sample has roughly 99,000 clones, 88% seen once; the top ten hold 2.1%. Sequenced sample: peripheral blood. These receptors originate from a man aged 50-59 years with COVID-19, enrolled during active disease. Both conserved end residues are part of each CDR3. D genes are given only for firm matches. A row's size may be missing; if present it is once, few, many or a size class.

v_call	j_call	d_call	clone_size	cdr3_nt	cdr3_aa
TRBV28	TRBJ1-2	-	-	TGTGCCAGCAGTTTGTCGGGGTACGGCTACACCTTC	CASSLSGYGYTF
TRBV3-1/TRBV3-2	TRBJ2-7	TRBD1	-	TGTGCCAGCAGCCTCGGACAGGTGGTCTACGAGCAGTACTTC	CASSLGQVVYEQYF
TRBV4-1	TRBJ1-4	-	few	TGCGCCAGCAGCCCCCGGGGGGACGAGGTCCAAAAACTGTTTTTT	CASSPRGDEVQKLFF
TRBV29-1	TRBJ1-1	-	-	TGCAGTTCAGACCTAGGGGTTGAAGCTTTCTTT	CSSDLGVEAFF
TRBV7-2	TRBJ1-5	-	-	TGTGCCAGCAGCCCCCGGGACACGAGCAATCAGCCCCAGCATTTT	CASSPRDTSNQPQHF
TRBV30	TRBJ1-5	-	-	TGTGCCTGGAGTCCAACCTCGACAGGAAGCCAGCATTTT	CAWSPTSTGSQHF
TRBV6-6	TRBJ2-7	TRBD1	-	TGTGCCAGCAATAGACAGGGAACGGCCGAGCAGTACTTC	CASNRQGTAEQYF
TRBV12-3/TRBV12-4	TRBJ1-3	TRBD1	-	TGTGCCAGCAGTTACAGGGGGGGAAACACCATATATTTT	CASSYRGGNTIYF
TRBV14	TRBJ1-3	TRBD1	-	TGTGCCAGCAGCCGCAATCTGGGACAGGGGGCGGCTGGAAACACCATATATTTT	CASSRNLGQGAAGNTIYF
TRBV5-1	TRBJ1-1	-	-	TGCGCCAGCAGCTTGGAGATGGGGCGAGCTTTCTTT	CASSLEMGRAFF
TRBV28	TRBJ1-2	TRBD1	few	TGTGCCAGCTTTACAGGGGGATCCTTAAACTATGGCTACACCTTC	CASFTGGSLNYGYTF
TRBV18	TRBJ1-5	-	-	TGTGCCAGCTCCAGGGGTAGCAATCAGCCCCAGCATTTT	CASSRGSNQPQHF
TRBV10-3	TRBJ1-2	-	-	TGTGCCATCAGTGACGATCGGGGGGCGAATGGCTACACCTTC	CAISDDRGANGYTF
TRBV27	TRBJ1-4	-	-	TGTGCCAGCAGAACAGGGAATGAAAAACTGTTTTTT	CASRTGNEKLFF
TRBV19	TRBJ1-5	TRBD1	-	TGTGCCAGTGGGACAGGATGGGCTCAGCCCCAGCATTTT	CASGTGWAQPQHF
TRBV7-9	TRBJ2-2	TRBD1	-	TGTGCCCGAACTGACAGGGCCACCGGGGAGCTGTTTTTT	CARTDRATGELFF
TRBV4-3	TRBJ2-7	-	-	TGCGCCAGCAGCCAAGATTGGGCAGGGACCTACGAGCAGTACTTC	CASSQDWAGTYEQYF
TRBV19	TRBJ1-5	TRBD1	few	TGTGCCAGTAGTGAAGCCCGTTTGACAGGGAGGACGGGCAATCAGCCCCAGCATTTT	CASSEARLTGRTGNQPQHF
TRBV2	TRBJ2-2	TRBD1	-	TGTGCCAGCAGAAGAACGACAGGGGGGTCGGCCGGGGAGCTGTTTTTT	CASRRTTGGSAGELFF
TRBV3-1/TRBV3-2	TRBJ2-7	-	-	TGTGCCAGCAGCCAAGTAGGGGCTGAGTCCTACGAGCAGTACTTC	CASSQVGAESYEQYF
TRBV7-2	TRBJ2-3	TRBD1	-	TGTGCCAGCAGGAGATCCGGGACAGGGAGCACAGATACGCAGTATTTT	CASRRSGTGSTDTQYF
TRBV30	TRBJ1-5	TRBD1	-	TGTGCCTGGGACAGGGGGCTAAGGTATCAGCCCCAGCATTTT	CAWDRGLRYQPQHF
TRBV10-3	TRBJ2-7	-	-	TGTGCCATCAGTGAGTCTCAGCGGTCCTACGAGCAGTACTTC	CAISESQRSYEQYF
TRBV18	TRBJ1-3	TRBD1	-	TGTGCCAGCTCACTAAATCCGGGACAGGGGGTCTCCGGAAACACCATATATTTT	CASSLNPGQGVSGNTIYF
TRBV2	TRBJ1-5	-	-	TGTGCCAGCAGGAGCCAGGGTCAGCCCCAGCATTTT	CASRSQGQPQHF
TRBV4-1	TRBJ2-7	-	-	TGCGCCAGCAGCCAAGGGCACAGCCCCTACGAGCAGTACTTC	CASSQGHSPYEQYF
TRBV11-3	TRBJ2-2	TRBD1	once	TGTGCCAGCAGCTTAGATCGCGTGTGGCAGGGGGCGACCGGGGAGCTGTTTTTT	CASSLDRVWQGATGELFF
TRBV30	TRBJ2-7	-	-	TGTGCCTGGCTCCCTTTAGGGGGCGGGACCCACGAGCAGTACTTC	CAWLPLGGGTHEQYF
TRBV5-1	TRBJ1-4	TRBD1	-	TGCGCCAGCAGCGCGGGACAGCCCAATGAAAAACTGTTTTTT	CASSAGQPNEKLFF
TRBV2	TRBJ2-2	TRBD1	-	TGTGCCAGCAGGGGACAGGGGTCCACCGGGGAGCTGTTTTTT	CASRGQGSTGELFF
TRBV2	TRBJ1-2	TRBD1	-	TGTGCCAGCACAGGACAGGGGCACCCGGGGGGCTACACCTTC	CASTGQGHPGGYTF
TRBV11-2	TRBJ1-2	-	-	TGTGCCAGCAGCACGGGACTTCATCATGGCTACACCTTC	CASSTGLHHGYTF
TRBV25-1	TRBJ1-6	TRBD1	-	TGTGCCAGCAGGGGACAGGGGGCTTATTCACCCCTCCACTTT	CASRGQGAYSPLHF
TRBV12-5	TRBJ1-1	-	-	TGTGCTAGTGGTTTAGAGTCTGGAGGGGCTTTCTTT	CASGLESGGAFF
TRBV11-2	TRBJ2-3	TRBD1	once	TGTGCCAGCGCAGACAGGGGGAGGAGCACAGATACGCAGTATTTT	CASADRGRSTDTQYF
TRBV19	TRBJ2-5	TRBD1	-	TGTGCCAGTAGTATCTCGGGACAGGTAGAGACCCAGTACTTC	CASSISGQVETQYF
TRBV25-1	TRBJ1-4	-	-	TGTGCCAGCAGTGACAGGGTGCTAAAGGAAAAACTGTTTTTT	CASSDRVLKEKLFF
TRBV28	TRBJ1-4	-	-	TGTGCCAGCAGTTTTTATGGGACTACAACTAATGAAAAACTGTTTTTT	CASSFYGTTTNEKLFF
TRBV5-1	TRBJ2-1	-	-	TGCGCCAGCAGCTTAGTCCCGGGTGCCTACAATGAGCAGTTCTTC	CASSLVPGAYNEQFF
TRBV5-4	TRBJ2-2	TRBD1	-	TGTGCCAGCAGCCCAGGGACAGGGATTTGGTCCGGGGAGCTGTTTTTT	CASSPGTGIWSGELFF
TRBV28	TRBJ2-3	-	-	TGTGCCAGCAGTTTACCCCAGGACTATTTGTCTGACACAGATACGCAGTATTTT	CASSLPQDYLSDTDTQYF
TRBV10-3	TRBJ1-3	-	-	TGTGCCATCAGTGAGTCAGAAGAGACACCGACGGACACCATATATTTT	CAISESEETPTDTIYF
TRBV7-2	TRBJ2-3	-	-	TGTGCCAGCAGCAAGGAGGCAGGCACAGATACGCAGTATTTT	CASSKEAGTDTQYF
TRBV30	TRBJ1-6	TRBD1	-	TGTGCCTACCGAAGGGACAGTGGAAATTCACCCCTCCACTTT	CAYRRDSGNSPLHF
TRBV5-4	TRBJ1-2	-	-	TGTGCCAGCAGCCACTCGACAGAGCCCTTCTATGGCTACACCTTC	CASSHSTEPFYGYTF
TRBV6-5	TRBJ2-1	TRBD1	-	TGTGCCAGCAGGAACAGGGGGAACTACAATGAGCAGTTCTTC	CASRNRGNYNEQFF
TRBV28	TRBJ1-1	-	once	TGTGCCAGCAGTTTAAATCTCCTTGAAGCTTTCTTT	CASSLNLLEAFF
TRBV20-1	TRBJ1-1	-	-	TGCAGTGGCCAGGGGAACACTGAAGCTTTCTTT	CSGQGNTEAFF
TRBV5-1	TRBJ1-2	-	-	TGCGCCAGCAGAAATCCAGGGGTCTATGGCTACACCTTC	CASRNPGVYGYTF
TRBV19	TRBJ1-4	TRBD1	-	TGTGCCAGTAGTATAGTGCGGGACAGGGGGCGAATGCCAACTAATGAAAAACTGTTTTTT	CASSIVRDRGRMPTNEKLFF
TRBV5-1	TRBJ2-2	TRBD1	once	TGCGCCAGCAGCTTGGCCGACAGGGGGCTGGCCGGGGAGCTGTTTTTT	CASSLADRGLAGELFF
TRBV2	TRBJ2-7	-	-	TGTGCCAGCTCACGGGTAGGGGACAATCACTACGAGCAGTACTTC	CASSRVGDNHYEQYF
TRBV25-1	TRBJ1-2	-	-	TGTGCCAGCAGCGTAGGGGCGAACTATGGCTACACCTTC	CASSVGANYGYTF
TRBV3-1/TRBV3-2	TRBJ2-7	TRBD2	-	TGTGCCAGCAGCCAAGAAGTACTAGCGGGGGGCTTCTCCTACGAGCAGTACTTC	CASSQEVLAGGFSYEQYF
TRBV4-3	TRBJ1-4	-	-	TGCGCCAGCAGCCAAGATCTTAACAGGTTGGGCAATGAAAAACTGTTTTTT	CASSQDLNRLGNEKLFF
TRBV7-9	TRBJ2-7	-	-	TGTGCCAGCAGTTATACGGACACCTCCTACGAGCAGTACTTC	CASSYTDTSYEQYF
TRBV7-3	TRBJ2-2	-	-	TGTGCCAGCAGCCCGGTTGTCCTAGCTGACACCGGGGAGCTGTTTTTT	CASSPVVLADTGELFF
TRBV18	TRBJ2-7	-	once	TGTGCCAGCTCACCAGGACAAACCTACGAGCAGTACTTC	CASSPGQTYEQYF
TRBV18	TRBJ2-6	-	-	TGTGCCAGCTCACCATCTGACACGTCTGGGGCCAACGTCCTGACTTTC	CASSPSDTSGANVLTF
TRBV4-1	TRBJ2-7	-	-	TGCGCCAGCAGCCAAGATCCGAAGGACAGTCCTAGGGGGTACTTC	CASSQDPKDSPRGYF